The 21 T cell receptor beta chains below were found in one sample sequenced in a study of vaccination and CD4 T cells after COVID-19. The treatment: approximately nine-day PBMC culture with coronavirus spike peptide pools or control peptides (ViraFEST assay). No antigens are known for them. Cultured CD4+ T cells had their DNA profiled by the Oncomine TCR Beta short-read assay. TCRdb analysed the PCR reads with MiXCR anew, one entry per CDR3 protein. The sample records over 20,000 distinct CDR3 sequences, about three quarters being singletons. The sample taken for sequencing was CD4+ T cells from blood, cultured in vitro. These receptors originate from a human donor who had recovered from COVID-19.

This clonotype was observed a handful of times. J is TRBJ2-3 and V is TRBV6-1, with D perhaps matching TRBD1 (5 bases). With 5 bases removed from V and 0 bases from J, the gap between germline ends came to 15 bases. The germline V gene encodes CDR1 MNHNS and CDR2 SASEGT. The length of the CDR3 is 16 residues. This CDR3 reads CASSNGRVSSTDTQYF. The CDR3 coding sequence is TGTGCCAGCAGTAACGGCAGGGTTTCTAGCACAGATACGCAGTATTTT.

The CDR3 spells CATSSRFTGTGSEPQHF. The CDR3 nucleotides read TGTGCCACCAGCAGCCGCTTCACCGGGACAGGGTCGGAGCCCCAGCATTTT. The gene calls are TRBV15 and TRBJ1-5; 9 nucleotides align to TRBD1. The ends lost 3 bases at V and 8 bases at J; junction bases unmatched: 14. There are 17 residues in the CDR3. Per germline, CDR1 LNHNV and CDR2 YYDKDF (reference sequence).

This sequence joins TRBV11-3 and TRBJ2-3; D remains unclear. The CDR3 totals 14 residues. Germline CDR1 reads SGHNT; CDR2 reads YENEEA. V was shortened by 0 bases and J by 3 bases, with 7 bases between the two germline ends. The CDR3 sequence is CASSLDGGTDTQYF. The DNA for the CDR3 is TGTGCCAGCAGCTTAGATGGTGGGACAGATACGCAGTATTTT.

The chain combines TRBV20-1 with TRBJ1-6; no clear D gene. In germline, CDR1 is DFQATT, CDR2 SNEGSKA (reference sequence). This CDR3 region has 12 residues. The V end lost 1 base, the J end lost 8 bases, and 6 bases lay between the germline ends. In DNA, the CDR3 is TGCAGTGCTAGAGCCCGGGATTCACCCCTCCACTTT. Its translation: CSARARDSPLHF.

The chain couples TRBV30 to TRBJ2-7, with D unresolved. Per the germline V gene, CDR1 is GTSNPN and CDR2 is SVGIG (reference sequence). The CDR3 is 13 amino acids. V was clipped by 3 bases and J by 3 bases, with 12 bases between them. The DNA of the CDR3 is TGTGCCTGGAGCGCGAGTCCCAGCTACGAGCAGTACTTC. It is translated as CAWSASPSYEQYF.

CDR3 DNA sequence: TGTGCCAGCAGTCTAAGCGGGAGTCAAGATACGCAGTATTTT. This codes for CASSLSGSQDTQYF. The chain recombines TRBV12-3 or TRBV12-4 with TRBJ2-3; 8 nucleotides line up with TRBD2. The CDR3 contains 14 residues. The V segment lost 5 bases and the J segment 5 bases; nucleotides outside the gene matches: 6.

J is TRBJ2-3 and V is TRBV6-5; 8 bases align to TRBD2. The length of the CDR3 is 15 residues. CDR1 and CDR2 (germline): MNHEY, SVGAGI. V shed 4 bases, J shed 6 bases, and the junction held 9 bases outside the gene matches. The CDR3 bases are TGTGCCAGCAGTTCCACCCTCAGCGGGAGTGATACGCAGTATTTT. Protein product: CASSSTLSGSDTQYF.

This clonotype appeared once. This chain joins TRBV6-5 and TRBJ2-5; maybe TRBD2 (6 bases). The CDR3 consists of 15 residues. Trimming stripped 0 bases from V and 5 bases from J, with 13 bases between. Germline V CDR1 and CDR2: MNHEY, SVGAGI. CDR3 bases: TGTGCCAGCAGTTACTCGACGACTAGTAAGGAGACCCAGTACTTC. Its protein is CASSYSTTSKETQYF.

The chain is built from TRBV6-2 or TRBV6-3 and TRBJ2-7, with a tentative D call TRBD1 (6 bases). CDR1 and CDR2 from the germline V gene are MNHEY and SVGEGT. Deletions cut 1 base from V and 0 bases from J, with 10 bases between. The length of the CDR3 is 15 residues. The CDR3 here is CASSYLAGASYEQYF. The CDR3 DNA is TGTGCCAGCAGTTACTTAGCAGGGGCCTCCTACGAGCAGTACTTC.

This CDR3 reads CATSGPSGFTYEQYF. The CDR3 DNA sequence: TGTGCCACCAGTGGGCCTAGCGGGTTTACCTACGAGCAGTACTTC. This chain links TRBV24-1 with TRBJ2-7; 8 nucleotides match TRBD2. Trimming removed 5 bases from V and 2 bases from J; junction bases left unmatched: 7. The CDR3 spans 15 residues. The germline CDR1 and CDR2 sequences are KGHDR and SFDVKD.

This clonotype is a singleton in its sample. V gene TRBV12-3 or TRBV12-4 combines with J gene TRBJ1-3; D not resolved. V lost 3 bases, J lost 4 bases, and 7 bases lay in between. The CDR3 length is 13 residues. This CDR3 reads CASSFGVGNTIYF. CDR3 DNA sequence: TGTGCCAGCAGTTTTGGGGTGGGAAACACCATATATTTT.

This clonotype was found a few times. The gene calls are TRBV7-8 and TRBJ1-2; no reliable D call. CDR3 length: 14 residues. V was trimmed by 0 bases and J by 8 bases, leaving 13 bases between them. Germline V lookup: CDR1 SGHVS, CDR2 FQNEAQ. The CDR3 nucleotides are TGTGCCAGCAGCTTAGCTATTTACCTGAGCGGCTACACCTTC. Protein sequence: CASSLAIYLSGYTF.

The rearrangement uses TRBV2 and TRBJ2-1, with D perhaps matching TRBD1 (7 bases). The CDR3 has 17 amino acids. Trimming stripped 5 bases from V and 4 bases from J, with 21 bases between. Germline V CDR1 and CDR2: SNHLY, FYNNEI. The CDR3 loop reads CASSPFGGQLMYNEQFF. The CDR3 bases are TGTGCCAGCAGTCCCTTCGGGGGACAGCTCATGTACAATGAGCAGTTCTTC.

The V and J genes are TRBV20-1 and TRBJ1-5; possibly TRBD1 for D (6 bases). Germline-derived CDR1 and CDR2 are DFQATT and SNEGSKA (reference sequence). V dropped 1 base and J dropped 7 bases, with 17 bases sitting between them. The CDR3 is 15 residues long. Written as DNA, the CDR3 is TGCAGTGCTAGAGCAACGGGGGCTAAGCACCAGCCCCAGCATTTT. Its translation: CSARATGAKHQPQHF.

V usage is TRBV2 and J usage is TRBJ1-1; D perhaps matches TRBD1 (6 bases). Trimming removed 3 bases from V and 1 base from J, with 12 bases in between. The CDR3 is 15 amino acids. The germline gives CDR1 SNHLY, CDR2 FYNNEI. The DNA of the CDR3 is TGTGCCAGCAGTGAGGGGGACAACAGGAACACTGAAGCTTTCTTT. Amino acids: CASSEGDNRNTEAFF.

As DNA, the CDR3 is TGTGCCAGCAGCTTAAGTCCACAGGGTGTCACCGGGGAGCTGTTTTTT. Translated: CASSLSPQGVTGELFF. V is TRBV7-2 and J is TRBJ2-2, with D possibly TRBD1 on 6 matching bases. The CDR3 runs 16 residues. Looked up from germline, CDR1 is SGHTA and CDR2 is FQGNSA. V dropped 2 bases and J dropped 4 bases, with 14 bases sitting between them.

The DNA of the CDR3 is TGTGCCACCGGTCCCGTTTCTATCTCTGGGGCCAACGTCCTGACTTTC. It is translated as CATGPVSISGANVLTF. The rearrangement links TRBV24-1 to TRBJ2-6; D unclear. The length of the CDR3 is 16 residues. Germline CDR1 is KGHDR and CDR2 is SFDVKD. V lost 9 bases and J lost 0, with 14 bases in between.

V gene TRBV7-9 combines with J gene TRBJ1-2; D call uncertain. Trimming stripped 1 base from V and 5 bases from J, with 8 bases between. The CDR3 contains 13 residues. CDR1 is SEHNR, CDR2 FQNEAQ, per germline (reference sequence). This CDR3 reads CASSLVPGYGYTF. Written as DNA, the CDR3 is TGTGCCAGCAGCTTAGTACCTGGGTATGGCTACACCTTC.

The chain is built from TRBV7-2 and TRBJ1-2; no reliable D call. The CDR3 runs 17 residues. The V gene lost 2 bases and the J gene lost 1 base, with 17 bases spanning the gap. Looked up from germline, CDR1 is SGHTA and CDR2 is FQGNSA. CDR3 in amino acids: CASSLRLRTNLNYGYTF. As DNA, the CDR3 is TGTGCCAGCAGCTTAAGGCTTCGGACGAACCTTAACTATGGCTACACCTTC.

The DNA of the CDR3 is TGTGCCAGCAGCTTATCCCCGGTCGGTGGCGGCTACACCTTC. It is translated as CASSLSPVGGGYTF. The gene calls are TRBV7-2 and TRBJ1-2; no clear D. The CDR3 has 14 residues. Germline loops: CDR1 SGHTA, CDR2 FQGNSA. Trimming cost V 2 bases and J 8 bases, with 15 bases left between them. The whole variable domain, filled in from reference TRBV7-2 and TRBJ1-2, reads GAGVSQSPSNKVTEKGKDVELRCDPISGHTALYWYRQSLGQGLEFLIYFQGNSAPDKSGLPSDRFSAERTGGSVSTLTIQRTQQEDSAVYLCASSLSPVGGGYTFGSGTRLTVV.

J is TRBJ1-5 and V is TRBV5-4, with 9 bases fitting TRBD1. V was clipped by 1 base and J by 9 bases; unmatched bases: 11. Per the germline V gene, CDR1 is SGHNT and CDR2 is YYREEE (reference sequence). This CDR3 is 16 amino acids long. As DNA, the CDR3 is TGTGCCAGCAGCTTGTCGTACAGGGGGCAGTTAGGGCCCCAGCATTTT. Protein: CASSLSYRGQLGPQHF.